The present entry profiles one TCR beta chain with its context. The J segment lost 6 bases and the V segment lost 5 bases, leaving 14 bases of the junction unmatched. CDR1 SGHVS and CDR2 FQNEAQ come from the germline V gene. The CDR3 totals 16 residues. Sequencing used immunoSEQ multiplex PCR; TCRdb keeps in-frame clones, though not all of them. The data show fewer than 400,000 clones, roughly 67% seen once. The sample originates from a study of cytotoxic CD8 clonotypes in ibrutinib-treated CLL. At the level of the study: More than 9 relapsed/refractory, some 14 treatment-naive; around 18 IGHV unmutated. Investigators reported 25 or so partial and 2 complete responses; after median around 63 months, roughly 15 patients remained remitted and some 12 progressed.

The sequence was obtained from a human donor with chronic lymphocytic leukemia. Source: PBMCs, taken after 36 months of ibrutinib treatment. The genes are TRBV7-8 and TRBJ2-7; 9 nucleotides match TRBD1. The CDR3 protein is CASSPGHVGQGVEQYF. The CDR3 DNA is TGTGCCAGCAGCCCCGGGCATGTGGGACAGGGTGTCGAGCAGTACTTC.